This TCR beta chain was sequenced in a study of T cell clones after liver transplantation. Measured with immunoSEQ multiplex PCR; TCRdb has only the in-frame clones, and not every one. The sample lists fewer than 85,000 clones, about 80% occurring once. Germline V gene lookup returns CDR1 SGHAT and CDR2 FQNNGV. The length of the CDR3 is 15 residues. Trimming removed 1 base at V and 12 bases at J, with 16 bases between. Sequencing used CD4+ T cells from blood, obtained 12 months after liver transplant. The sequence came from a human patient who received a liver transplant. Some of the T cells might come from the graft donor. The chain carries TRBV11-2 and TRBJ2-6, with D perhaps matching TRBD1 or TRBD2 (5 bases each). CDR3 bases: TGTGCCAGCAGCTTAGGGGACCGCTTCCCAACCGTCCTGACTTTC. The encoded protein is CASSLGDRFPTVLTF.